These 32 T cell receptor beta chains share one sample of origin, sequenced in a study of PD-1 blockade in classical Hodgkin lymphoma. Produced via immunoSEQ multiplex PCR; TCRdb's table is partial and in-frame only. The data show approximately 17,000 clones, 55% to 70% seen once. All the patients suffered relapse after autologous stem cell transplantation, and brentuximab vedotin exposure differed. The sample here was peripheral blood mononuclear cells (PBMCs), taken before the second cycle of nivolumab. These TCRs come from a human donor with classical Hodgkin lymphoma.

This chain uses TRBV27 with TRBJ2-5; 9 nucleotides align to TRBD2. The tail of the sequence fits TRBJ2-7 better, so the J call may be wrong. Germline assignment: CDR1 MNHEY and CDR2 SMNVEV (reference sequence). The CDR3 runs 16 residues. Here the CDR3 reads CASSLSRSGSSYEQYF. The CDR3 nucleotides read TGTGCCAGCAGTTTATCTCGTAGCGGGAGTTCCTACGAGCAGTACTTC.

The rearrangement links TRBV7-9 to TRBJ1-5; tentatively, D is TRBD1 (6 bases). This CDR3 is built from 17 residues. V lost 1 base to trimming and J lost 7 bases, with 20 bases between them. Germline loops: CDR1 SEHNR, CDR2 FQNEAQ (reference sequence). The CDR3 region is CASSLVQGGMGGQPQHF. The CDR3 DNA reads TGTGCCAGCAGCTTAGTCCAAGGGGGGATGGGTGGACAGCCCCAGCATTTT.

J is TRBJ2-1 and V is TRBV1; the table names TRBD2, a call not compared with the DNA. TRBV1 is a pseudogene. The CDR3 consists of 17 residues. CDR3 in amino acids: CTSSPCSGSITYNEQFF. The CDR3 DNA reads TGCACCAGCAGTCCGTGTAGCGGGAGCATCACCTACAATGAGCAGTTCTTC.

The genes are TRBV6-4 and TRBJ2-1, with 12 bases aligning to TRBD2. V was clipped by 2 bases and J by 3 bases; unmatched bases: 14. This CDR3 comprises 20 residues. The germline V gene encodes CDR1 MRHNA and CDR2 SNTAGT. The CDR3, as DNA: TGTGCCAGCAGTGACCGTTTACGCGGACTAGCGGGAACCTACTACAATGAGCAGTTCTTC. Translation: CASSDRLRGLAGTYYNEQFF.

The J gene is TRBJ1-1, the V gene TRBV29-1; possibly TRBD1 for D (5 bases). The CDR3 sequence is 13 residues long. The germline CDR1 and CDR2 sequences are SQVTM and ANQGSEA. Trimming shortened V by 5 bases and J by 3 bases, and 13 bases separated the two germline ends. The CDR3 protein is CSVPGLGYTEAFF. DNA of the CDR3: TGCAGCGTTCCAGGGCTGGGGTACACTGAAGCTTTCTTT.

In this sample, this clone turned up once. CDR3 coding DNA: TGTGCCAGCAGTTTACCAGGAGCCTGGGAGCAGTACTTC. Translating gives CASSLPGAWEQYF. The chain carries TRBV27 and TRBJ2-7; D is ambiguous. V was cut by 2 bases and J by 7 bases, with 12 bases left in between. Germline CDR1 and CDR2: MNHEY and SMNVEV (reference sequence). This CDR3 has 13 residues.

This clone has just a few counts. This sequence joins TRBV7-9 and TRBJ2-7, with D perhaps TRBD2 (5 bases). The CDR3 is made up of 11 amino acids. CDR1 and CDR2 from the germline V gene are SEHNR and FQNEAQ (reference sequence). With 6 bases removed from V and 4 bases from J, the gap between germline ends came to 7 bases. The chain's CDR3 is CASSRDYEQYF. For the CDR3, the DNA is TGTGCCAGCAGTCGGGATTACGAGCAGTACTTC.

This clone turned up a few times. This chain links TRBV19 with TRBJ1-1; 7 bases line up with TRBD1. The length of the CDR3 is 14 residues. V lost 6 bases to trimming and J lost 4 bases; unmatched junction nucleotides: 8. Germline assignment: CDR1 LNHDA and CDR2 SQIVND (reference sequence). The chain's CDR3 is CASSQTGRRTEAFF. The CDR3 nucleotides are TGTGCCAGTAGCCAGACAGGGCGGCGCACTGAAGCTTTCTTT.

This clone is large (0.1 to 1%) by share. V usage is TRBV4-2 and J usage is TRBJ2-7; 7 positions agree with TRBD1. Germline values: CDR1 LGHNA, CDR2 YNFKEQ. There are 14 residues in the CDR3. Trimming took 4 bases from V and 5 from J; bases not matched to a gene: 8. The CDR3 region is CASSPAQGDHEQYF. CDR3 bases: TGTGCCAGCAGCCCGGCGCAGGGGGACCACGAGCAGTACTTC.

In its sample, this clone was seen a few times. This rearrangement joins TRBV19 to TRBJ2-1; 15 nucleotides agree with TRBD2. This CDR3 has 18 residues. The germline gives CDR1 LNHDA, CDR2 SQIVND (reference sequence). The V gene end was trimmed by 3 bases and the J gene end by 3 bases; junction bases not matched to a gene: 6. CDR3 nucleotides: TGTGCCAGTAGTATCCGGACTAGCGGGAGGGCCCTCTACAATGAGCAGTTCTTC. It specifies CASSIRTSGRALYNEQFF.

The CDR3 protein is CASSIRPVSNQPQHF. The CDR3, as DNA: TGTGCCAGTAGTATAAGACCGGTTAGCAATCAGCCCCAGCATTTT. The rearrangement joins TRBV19 to TRBJ1-5; D remains unclear. In germline, CDR1 is LNHDA, CDR2 SQIVND (reference sequence). This CDR3 comprises 15 residues. Trimming stripped 2 bases from V and 0 bases from J, with 8 bases between.

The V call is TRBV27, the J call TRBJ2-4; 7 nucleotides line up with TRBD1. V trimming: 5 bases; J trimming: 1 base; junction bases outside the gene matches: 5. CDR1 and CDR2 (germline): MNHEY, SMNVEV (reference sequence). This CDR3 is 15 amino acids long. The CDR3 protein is CASSDRVDAKNIQYF. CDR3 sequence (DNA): TGTGCCAGCAGTGACAGGGTAGATGCCAAAAACATTCAGTACTTC.

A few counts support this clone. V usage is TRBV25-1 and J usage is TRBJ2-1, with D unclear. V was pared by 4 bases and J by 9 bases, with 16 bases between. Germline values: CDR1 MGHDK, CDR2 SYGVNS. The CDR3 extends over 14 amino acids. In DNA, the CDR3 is TGTGCCAGCAGTGTCTTCCGAGACACCCCTGAGCAGTTCTTC. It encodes CASSVFRDTPEQFF.

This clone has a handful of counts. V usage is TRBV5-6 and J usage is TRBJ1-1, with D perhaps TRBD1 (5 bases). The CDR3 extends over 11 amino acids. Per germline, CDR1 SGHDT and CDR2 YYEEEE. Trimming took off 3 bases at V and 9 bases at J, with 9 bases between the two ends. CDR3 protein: CASSWGGQAFF. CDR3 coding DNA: TGTGCCAGCAGCTGGGGCGGTCAAGCTTTCTTT.

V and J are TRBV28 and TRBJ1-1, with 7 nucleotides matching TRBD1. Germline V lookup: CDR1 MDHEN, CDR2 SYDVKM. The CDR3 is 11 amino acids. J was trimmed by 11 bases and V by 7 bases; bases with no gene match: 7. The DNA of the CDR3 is TGTGCCAGCATCCGACAGGGAAAGGCTTTCTTT. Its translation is CASIRQGKAFF.

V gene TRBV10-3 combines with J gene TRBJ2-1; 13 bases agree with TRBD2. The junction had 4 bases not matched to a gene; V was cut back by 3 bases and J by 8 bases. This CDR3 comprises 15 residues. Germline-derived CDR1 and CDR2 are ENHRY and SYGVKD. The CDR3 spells CAISETSGRGYEQFF. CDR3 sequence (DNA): TGTGCCATCAGTGAAACTAGCGGGAGGGGATATGAGCAGTTCTTC.

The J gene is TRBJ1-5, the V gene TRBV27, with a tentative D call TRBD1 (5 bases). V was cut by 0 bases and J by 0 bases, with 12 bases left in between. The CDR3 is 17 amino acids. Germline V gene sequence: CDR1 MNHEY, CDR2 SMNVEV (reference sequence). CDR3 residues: CASSLSGREYSNQPQHF. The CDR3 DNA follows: TGTGCCAGCAGTTTATCGGGACGGGAATATAGCAATCAGCCCCAGCATTTT.

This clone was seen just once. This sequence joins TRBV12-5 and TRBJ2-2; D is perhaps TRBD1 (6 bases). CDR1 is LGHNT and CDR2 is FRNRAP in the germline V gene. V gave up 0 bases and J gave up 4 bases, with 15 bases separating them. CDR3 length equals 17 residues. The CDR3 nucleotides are TGTGCTAGTGGTTTGGTAGCGTCAGGGGCCCTCACCGGGGAGCTGTTTTTT. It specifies CASGLVASGALTGELFF.

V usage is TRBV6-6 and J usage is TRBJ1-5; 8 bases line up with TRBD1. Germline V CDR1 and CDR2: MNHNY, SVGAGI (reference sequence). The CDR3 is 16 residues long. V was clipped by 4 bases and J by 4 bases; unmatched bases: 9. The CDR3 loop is CASSSWTGRENQPQHF. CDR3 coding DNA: TGTGCCAGCAGTTCTTGGACAGGGCGGGAGAATCAGCCCCAGCATTTT.

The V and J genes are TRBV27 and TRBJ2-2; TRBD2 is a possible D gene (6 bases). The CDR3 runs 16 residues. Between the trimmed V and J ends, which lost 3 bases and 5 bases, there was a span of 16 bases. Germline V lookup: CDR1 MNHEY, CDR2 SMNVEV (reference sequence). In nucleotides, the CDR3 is TGTGCCAGCAGTTTCTCGAGAGCGGGCTGGACCGGGGAGCTGTTTTTT. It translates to CASSFSRAGWTGELFF.

The CDR3 region is CASSQISTVEGGYTF. The CDR3 nucleotides are TGTGCCAGCAGCCAGATCTCGACGGTGGAGGGAGGCTACACCTTC. The chain joins TRBV5-8 to TRBJ1-2; D not resolved. Germline V gives CDR1 SGHTS, CDR2 YDEGEE. The CDR3 has 15 residues. V gave up 4 bases and J gave up 8 bases, with 21 bases separating them.

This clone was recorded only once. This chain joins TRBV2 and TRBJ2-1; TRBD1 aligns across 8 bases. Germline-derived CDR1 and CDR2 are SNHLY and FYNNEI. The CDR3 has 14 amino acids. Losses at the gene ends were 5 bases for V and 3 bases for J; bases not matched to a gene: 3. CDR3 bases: TGTGCCAGCAGTAGAACAGGGGGCTACAATGAGCAGTTCTTC. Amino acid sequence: CASSRTGGYNEQFF.

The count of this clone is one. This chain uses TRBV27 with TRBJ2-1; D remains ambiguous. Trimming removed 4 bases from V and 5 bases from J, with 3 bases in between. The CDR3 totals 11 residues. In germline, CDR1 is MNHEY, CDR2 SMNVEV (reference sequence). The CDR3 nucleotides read TGTGCCAGCAGTTCGCACAATGAGCAGTTCTTC. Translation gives CASSSHNEQFF.

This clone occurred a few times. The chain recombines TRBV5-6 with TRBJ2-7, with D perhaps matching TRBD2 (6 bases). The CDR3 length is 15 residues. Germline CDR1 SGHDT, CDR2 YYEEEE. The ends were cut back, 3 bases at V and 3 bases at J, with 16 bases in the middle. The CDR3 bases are TGTGCCAGCAGCTCCTGGCCGCAGGACTACTACGAGCAGTACTTC. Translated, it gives CASSSWPQDYYEQYF. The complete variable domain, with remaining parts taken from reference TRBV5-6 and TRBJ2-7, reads DAGVTQSPTHLIKTRGQQVTLRCSPKSGHDTVSWYQQALGQGPQFIFQYYEEEERQRGNFPDRFSGHQFPNYSSELNVNALLLGDSALYLCASSSWPQDYYEQYFGPGTRLTVT.

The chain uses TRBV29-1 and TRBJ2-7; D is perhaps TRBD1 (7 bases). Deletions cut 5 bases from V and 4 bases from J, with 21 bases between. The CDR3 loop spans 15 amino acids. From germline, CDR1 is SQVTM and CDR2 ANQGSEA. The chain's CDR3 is CSVSGGQNPSYEQYF. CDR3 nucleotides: TGCAGCGTTTCCGGGGGACAGAATCCGAGTTACGAGCAGTACTTC.

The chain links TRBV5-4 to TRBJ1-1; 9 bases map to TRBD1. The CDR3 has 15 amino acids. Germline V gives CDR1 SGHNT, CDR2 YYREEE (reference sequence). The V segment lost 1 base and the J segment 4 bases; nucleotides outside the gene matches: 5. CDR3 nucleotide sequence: TGTGCCAGCAGCTTGCCCACAGGGGGCCCCACTGAAGCTTTCTTT. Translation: CASSLPTGGPTEAFF.

In DNA form, the CDR3 reads TGTGCCAGCAGCCCGTCGTCGGGTGCCCAGCCCCAGCATTTT. This translates into CASSPSSGAQPQHF. The chain has TRBV7-2 and TRBJ1-5; D gene ambiguous. This CDR3 has 14 residues. Germline V lookup: CDR1 SGHTA, CDR2 FQGNSA. Trimming pared 5 bases from V and 7 bases from J, leaving 15 bases between.

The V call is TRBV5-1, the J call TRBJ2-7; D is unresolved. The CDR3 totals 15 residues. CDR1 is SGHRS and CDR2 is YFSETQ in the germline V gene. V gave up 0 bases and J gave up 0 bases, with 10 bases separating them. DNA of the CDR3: TGCGCCAGCAGCTTGGGGACGGATCTCTCCTACGAGCAGTACTTC. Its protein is CASSLGTDLSYEQYF.

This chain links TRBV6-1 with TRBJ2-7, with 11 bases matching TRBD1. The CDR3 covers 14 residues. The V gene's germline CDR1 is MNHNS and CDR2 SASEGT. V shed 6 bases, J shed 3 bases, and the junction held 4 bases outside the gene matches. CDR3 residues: CASRAGTGGYEQYF. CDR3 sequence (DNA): TGTGCCAGCAGGGCCGGGACAGGGGGCTACGAGCAGTACTTC.

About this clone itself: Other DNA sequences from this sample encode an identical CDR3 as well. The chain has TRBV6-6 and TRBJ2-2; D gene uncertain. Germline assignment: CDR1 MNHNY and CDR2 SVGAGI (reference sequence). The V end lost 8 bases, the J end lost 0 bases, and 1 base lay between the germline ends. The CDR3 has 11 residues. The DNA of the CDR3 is TGTGCCAGCTCGAACACCGGGGAGCTGTTTTTT. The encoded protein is CASSNTGELFF.

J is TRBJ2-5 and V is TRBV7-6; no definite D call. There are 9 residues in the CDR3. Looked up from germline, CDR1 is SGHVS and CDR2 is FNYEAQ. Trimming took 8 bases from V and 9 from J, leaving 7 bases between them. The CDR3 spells CASGSPQYF. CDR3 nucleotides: TGTGCCAGCGGAAGTCCCCAGTACTTC.

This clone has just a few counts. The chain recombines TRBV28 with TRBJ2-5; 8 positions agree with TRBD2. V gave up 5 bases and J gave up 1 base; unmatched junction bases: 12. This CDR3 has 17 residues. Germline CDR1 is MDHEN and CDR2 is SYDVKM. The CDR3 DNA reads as TGTGCCAGCAGTCTCCCACGGGCCGGGAGGGTCCAAGAGACCCAGTACTTC. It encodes CASSLPRAGRVQETQYF.